One sample yielded the 32 T cell receptor beta chains listed below, sequenced in a study of blood T cell repertoires in COVID-19. Data came from immunoSEQ multiplex PCR; TCRdb stores just in-frame clones and leaves some out. The sample includes 200,000 to 250,000 clones, over 75% of them seen just once. The specimen was peripheral blood. Every receptor here comes from a middle-aged woman with acute or convalescent COVID-19.

V and J are TRBV30 and TRBJ1-2, with 7 bases identical to TRBD1. V trimming: 0 bases; J trimming: 8 bases; junction bases outside the gene matches: 6. The CDR3 has 13 amino acids. CDR1 and CDR2 from the germline V gene are GTSNPN and SVGIG (reference sequence). CDR3 region: CAWSVNQGEGYTF. For the CDR3, the DNA is TGTGCCTGGAGTGTAAATCAGGGGGAAGGCTACACCTTC.

This chain's CDR3 is CASRIPYRGQHTNYGYTF. The CDR3 DNA reads as TGCGCCAGCAGGATCCCCTACAGGGGGCAGCACACCAACTATGGCTACACCTTC. J is TRBJ1-2 and V is TRBV5-1; 9 bases are a match to TRBD1. CDR3 length equals 18 residues. CDR1 SGHRS and CDR2 YFSETQ come from the germline V gene. V was clipped by 5 bases and J by 2 bases; unmatched bases: 16.

The chain links TRBV19 to TRBJ2-3; TRBD2 matches at 14 bases. Germline-derived CDR1 and CDR2 are LNHDA and SQIVND (reference sequence). CDR3 length: 15 residues. V trimming: 6 bases; J trimming: 3 bases; junction bases outside the gene matches: 2. CDR3 residues: CASRTSGGATDTQYF. CDR3 coding DNA: TGTGCCAGTAGGACTAGCGGGGGGGCAACAGATACGCAGTATTTT. Using reference TRBV19 and TRBJ2-3 for the parts outside the CDR3, the full variable domain is DGGITQSPKYLFRKEGQNVTLSCEQNLNHDAMYWYRQDPGQGLRLIYYSQIVNDFQKGDIAEGYSVSREKKESFPLTVTSAQKNPTAFYLCASRTSGGATDTQYFGPGTRLTVL.

The chain employs TRBV5-1 and TRBJ1-2; D is perhaps TRBD1 (6 bases). The CDR3 is made up of 17 amino acids. Deletions cut 4 bases from V and 4 bases from J, with 23 bases between. Per germline, CDR1 SGHRS and CDR2 YFSETQ. CDR3 sequence (DNA): TGCGCCAGCAGCCTTTCTTTTCCGGGACCAGGGGCCTATGGCTACACCTTC. Translated: CASSLSFPGPGAYGYTF.

The chain has TRBV12-3 or TRBV12-4 and TRBJ1-2; D unclear. The CDR3 is 13 amino acids. Between the trimmed V and J ends, which lost 4 bases and 3 bases, there was a span of 9 bases. In DNA, the CDR3 is TGTGCCAGCAGTTATGGCCCCTACTATGGCTACACCTTC. Its protein product is CASSYGPYYGYTF.

The CDR3 reads CASSQDLPDLAGGLNEQFF. The DNA for the CDR3 is TGCGCCAGCAGCCAAGACCTCCCGGACCTAGCGGGGGGGCTGAATGAGCAGTTCTTC. The chain uses TRBV4-1 and TRBJ2-1, with 12 bases matching TRBD2. This CDR3 region has 19 residues. Germline trimming cut 0 bases from V and 7 bases from J; bases unmatched to any gene: 13. Germline assignment: CDR1 MGHRA and CDR2 YSYEKL.

The rearrangement joins TRBV10-2 to TRBJ2-5, with 9 bases fitting TRBD2. This CDR3 is built from 16 residues. Germline-derived CDR1 and CDR2 are WSHSY and SAAADI. V shed 0 bases, J shed 1 base, and the junction held 3 bases outside the gene matches. As DNA, the CDR3 is TGCGCCAGCAGTGAGTCGGGACTAGCATCCCAAGAGACCCAGTACTTC. Its protein is CASSESGLASQETQYF.

The rearrangement joins TRBV11-3 to TRBJ2-7; 7 nucleotides agree with TRBD1. The trim removed 0 bases at V and 4 bases at J, leaving 9 bases unmatched. This CDR3 has 16 amino acids. CDR1 SGHNT and CDR2 YENEEA come from the germline V gene. The CDR3 DNA is TGTGCCAGCAGCTTAGAGAGGGACAGACCCCTGTACGAGCAGTACGTC. Translation: CASSLERDRPLYEQYV.

The genes are TRBV7-2 and TRBJ1-1, with D perhaps matching TRBD1 (5 bases). V lost 4 bases and J lost 11, with 23 bases in between. CDR3 length equals 15 residues. In germline, CDR1 is SGHTA, CDR2 FQGNSA. This CDR3 is CASSSSRGGPPWAFF. In nucleotides, the CDR3 is TGTGCCAGCAGCTCCTCGAGGGGAGGGCCCCCGTGGGCTTTCTTT.

A single count supports this clone. V is TRBV18 and J is TRBJ2-1; 10 nucleotides align to TRBD1. The germline V gene has CDR1 KGHSH and CDR2 LQKENI. Trimming took 5 bases from V and 9 from J; bases not matched to a gene: 10. The length of the CDR3 is 15 residues. CDR3 sequence (DNA): TGTGCCAGCTCAGGACGAGCGGGGACAGGGGCTGAGCAGTTCTTC. It encodes CASSGRAGTGAEQFF.

The chain combines TRBV11-3 with TRBJ1-1; no definite D call. CDR1 SGHNT and CDR2 YENEEA come from the germline V gene. The ends were cut back, 0 bases at V and 5 bases at J, with 10 bases in the middle. The CDR3 length is 14 residues. The CDR3 nucleotides are TGTGCCAGCAGCTTAGAATCAGGAGGGACTGAAGCTTTCTTT. Translation: CASSLESGGTEAFF.

This chain uses TRBV2 with TRBJ2-5; D gene unclear. The CDR3 has 12 residues. Germline-derived CDR1 and CDR2 are SNHLY and FYNNEI. V shed 4 bases and J shed 3 bases, with 6 bases lying between them. The CDR3, as DNA: TGTGCCAGCAGTGTTGGCAAAGAGACCCAGTACTTC. Translation gives CASSVGKETQYF.

This clone was recorded a few times. The chain combines TRBV5-1 with TRBJ1-2; no clear D gene. The V gene's germline CDR1 is SGHRS and CDR2 YFSETQ. The V and J ends lost 1 base and 1 base respectively, with 11 bases between them. CDR3 size: 15 residues. The CDR3 loop is CASSLISDFNYGYTF. Written as DNA, the CDR3 is TGCGCCAGCAGCTTGATTTCGGACTTTAACTATGGCTACACCTTC. The full variable domain, its missing parts supplied by reference TRBV5-1 and TRBJ1-2, is KAGVTQTPRYLIKTRGQQVTLSCSPISGHRSVSWYQQTPGQGLQFLFEYFSETQRNKGNFPGRFSGRQFSNSRSEMNVSTLELGDSALYLCASSLISDFNYGYTFGSGTRLTVV.

V and J are TRBV7-2 and TRBJ2-1; a possible D gene is TRBD2 (6 bases). Trimming pared 3 bases from V and 6 bases from J, leaving 12 bases between. Germline V gene sequence: CDR1 SGHTA, CDR2 FQGNSA. The CDR3 is 14 amino acids. The CDR3 DNA reads as TGTGCCAGCAGCTTTGGCTACGGGAGCAATGAGCAGTTCTTC. The encoded protein is CASSFGYGSNEQFF.

The J gene is TRBJ2-7, the V gene TRBV6-5, with D tentatively TRBD2 (5 bases). The germline V gene encodes CDR1 MNHEY and CDR2 SVGAGI. CDR3 size: 13 residues. The V end was cut by 7 bases, the J end by 3 bases, with 13 bases between. The CDR3 DNA reads TGTGCCAGCACTAGGTCTAGCAACTACGAGCAGTACGTC. Amino acid sequence: CASTRSSNYEQYV.

V is TRBV24-1 and J is TRBJ2-2, with 8 bases that match TRBD2. This CDR3 has 19 amino acids. Unmatched junction bases numbered 15, after V lost 7 bases and J lost 0 bases. Germline assignment: CDR1 KGHDR and CDR2 SFDVKD. The CDR3 region is CATSPGVAGGPPNTGELFF. The CDR3 DNA reads TGTGCCACCAGCCCGGGTGTGGCGGGGGGACCTCCGAACACCGGGGAGCTGTTTTTT.

The chain combines TRBV2 with TRBJ1-2; 7 bases agree with TRBD1. The CDR3 extends over 14 amino acids. V trimming: 5 bases; J trimming: 2 bases; junction bases outside the gene matches: 5. CDR1 is SNHLY and CDR2 is FYNNEI in the germline V gene. CDR3 nucleotide sequence: TGTGCCAGCAGTCGGGACAGTATAAACTATGGCTACACCTTC. It yields the protein CASSRDSINYGYTF.

V is TRBV10-3 and J is TRBJ2-2, with D perhaps TRBD1 (6 bases). There are 13 residues in the CDR3. Germline V gives CDR1 ENHRY, CDR2 SYGVKD. Trimming left V 10 bases short and J 4 bases short, with 13 bases between. Written as DNA, the CDR3 is TGTGCCACCTCCGACAGGTTCACCGGGGAGCTGTTTTTT. This codes for CATSDRFTGELFF.

The V and J genes are TRBV10-3 and TRBJ1-1, with D possibly being TRBD1 (5 bases). Germline V gene lookup returns CDR1 ENHRY and CDR2 SYGVKD. The CDR3 has 16 amino acids. V was clipped by 2 bases and J by 3 bases, with 16 bases between them. The CDR3 spells CAISERSQGRDTEAFF. DNA of the CDR3: TGTGCCATCAGTGAGAGGTCCCAGGGTAGGGACACTGAAGCTTTCTTT.

The CDR3 coding sequence is TGTGCCAGCAGCCCGACGTGGGAGCAAGAGACCCAGTACTTC. It translates to CASSPTWEQETQYF. The rearrangement uses TRBV7-2 and TRBJ2-5; D may be TRBD2 (5 bases). The CDR3 has 14 residues. The V and J ends lost 5 bases and 2 bases respectively, with 12 bases between them. Germline CDR1 and CDR2: SGHTA and FQGNSA.

The chain uses TRBV3-1 (or the pseudogene TRBV3-2) and TRBJ1-2; the D gene is possibly TRBD1 (6 bases). The CDR3 covers 14 residues. Per the germline V gene, CDR1 is LGHDT and CDR2 is YNNKEL (reference sequence). V shed 3 bases and J shed 2 bases, with 10 bases lying between them. The CDR3 here is CASSQRTVNYGYTF. The CDR3 region has the DNA TGTGCCAGCAGCCAGAGGACAGTAAACTATGGCTACACCTTC.

The chain has TRBV27 and TRBJ1-5; 8 nucleotides align to TRBD1. The CDR3 runs 15 residues. Looked up from germline, CDR1 is MNHEY and CDR2 is SMNVEV (reference sequence). V lost 6 bases, J lost 4 bases, and 8 bases stayed unmatched. The CDR3 loop is CASSPSGQANQPQHF. The CDR3, as DNA: TGTGCCAGCAGCCCTTCGGGACAGGCTAATCAGCCCCAGCATTTT.

The rearrangement links TRBV5-1 to TRBJ1-2, with TRBD1 as a possible D gene (6 bases). This CDR3 is built from 14 residues. V was clipped by 4 bases and J by 4 bases, with 14 bases between them. Per the germline V gene, CDR1 is SGHRS and CDR2 is YFSETQ. CDR3 residues: CASSPSDRPYGYTF. The CDR3 DNA follows: TGCGCCAGCAGCCCTTCAGACAGGCCCTATGGCTACACCTTC.

This clone was seen only a few times. This chain uses TRBV27 with TRBJ1-1, with D uncertain. This CDR3 is built from 13 residues. The germline V gene has CDR1 MNHEY and CDR2 SMNVEV (reference sequence). The ends were cut back, 5 bases at V and 1 base at J, with 8 bases in the middle. CDR3 sequence reads: CASSLIGNTEAFF. DNA of the CDR3: TGTGCCAGCAGTCTGATCGGGAACACTGAAGCTTTCTTT.

This clone appeared a few times. V is TRBV18 and J is TRBJ1-5; TRBD1 matches at 7 bases. V shed 3 bases, J shed 5 bases, and the junction held 13 bases outside the gene matches. Germline values: CDR1 KGHSH, CDR2 LQKENI. The CDR3 is 17 amino acids. This chain's CDR3 is CASSPKGVGGQYQPQHF. The CDR3 bases are TGTGCCAGCTCACCCAAGGGCGTAGGGGGCCAATATCAGCCCCAGCATTTT.

This chain joins TRBV4-1 and TRBJ1-2; possibly TRBD1 for D (5 bases). This CDR3 is 15 amino acids long. The V and J ends lost 3 bases and 8 bases respectively, with 19 bases between them. Germline CDR1 and CDR2: MGHRA and YSYEKL. The CDR3 bases are TGCGCCAGCAGCCAGCTAGAGGGGAGGGTTGGCGGCTACACCTTC. This sequence encodes CASSQLEGRVGGYTF.

The chain combines TRBV27 with TRBJ1-4; TRBD1 is a possible D gene (5 bases). Germline CDR1 reads MNHEY; CDR2 reads SMNVEV (reference sequence). The CDR3 runs to 15 residues. V lost 8 bases to trimming and J lost 1 base, with 14 bases between them. The chain's CDR3 is CASAPGGGTNEKLFF. DNA of the CDR3: TGTGCCAGCGCCCCGGGGGGAGGAACTAATGAAAAACTGTTTTTT.

J is TRBJ1-3 and V is TRBV29-1, with 10 bases identical to TRBD1. CDR1 and CDR2 from the germline V gene are SQVTM and ANQGSEA. There are 15 residues in the CDR3. The ends lost 1 base at V and 7 bases at J; junction bases unmatched: 7. DNA for the CDR3: TGCAGCGTTGAAGGGGGGGACAGGGGAATTAACACCATATATTTT. The encoded protein is CSVEGGDRGINTIYF. The variable domain in full, completed from reference TRBV29-1 and TRBJ1-3, reads SAVISQKPSRDICQRGTSLTIQCQVDSQVTMMFWYRQQPGQSLTLIATANQGSEATYESGFVIDKFPISRPNLTFSTLTVSNMSPEDSSIYLCSVEGGDRGINTIYFGEGSWLTVV.

The CDR3 sequence is CASRRGLLGGGADTQYF. The CDR3 region has the DNA TGTGCCAGCAGGAGAGGTCTGCTAGGGGGGGGCGCAGATACGCAGTATTTT. J is TRBJ2-3 and V is TRBV7-8; a possible D gene is TRBD2 (7 bases). The CDR3 runs to 17 residues. Germline values: CDR1 SGHVS, CDR2 FQNEAQ. The V end lost 6 bases, the J end lost 4 bases, and 23 bases lay between the germline ends.

The chain carries TRBV6-5 and TRBJ1-2; D is undetermined. CDR1 and CDR2 (germline): MNHEY, SVGAGI. Trimming shortened V by 8 bases and J by 3 bases, and 13 bases separated the two germline ends. CDR3 size: 13 residues. The CDR3: CASGYTGYYGYTF. CDR3 DNA: TGTGCCAGCGGATATACCGGGTACTATGGCTACACCTTC.

This rearrangement joins TRBV27 to TRBJ2-1; possibly TRBD1 for D (5 bases). Per germline, CDR1 MNHEY and CDR2 SMNVEV (reference sequence). Trimming removed 3 bases at V and 7 bases at J, with 16 bases between. This CDR3 has 15 amino acids. This chain's CDR3 is CASSLGLVVVNEQFF. The DNA of the CDR3 is TGTGCCAGCAGTTTGGGGCTAGTTGTAGTTAATGAGCAGTTCTTC.

The V and J genes are TRBV30 and TRBJ2-3; TRBD1 matches at 7 bases. Germline V gives CDR1 GTSNPN, CDR2 SVGIG (reference sequence). Trimming cost V 2 bases and J 4 bases; bases outside gene matches: 9. This CDR3 has 15 amino acids. CDR3 region: CAWSHGQEVPDTQYF. The CDR3 nucleotides are TGTGCCTGGAGTCACGGACAGGAGGTGCCAGATACGCAGTATTTT.